The TCR beta chain described here comes from a study of blood T cell repertoires in COVID-19. Original analysis: Reference gene primer amplification in the assay estimated nucleated cell counts. Data came from immunoSEQ multiplex PCR; TCRdb stores just in-frame clones and leaves some out. V, J and clone size derive from that table, while D and trimming were established from the DNA sequence. This sample has about 310,000 clones, with 89% found just once. Germline V lookup: CDR1 GTSNPN, CDR2 SVGIG (reference sequence). V lost 2 bases and J lost 1, with 6 bases in between. This CDR3 is 13 amino acids long. This clone was observed once. Participants, 18 to 89 years old, spanned about two dozen US areas. Clinical histories supplied by participants themselves formed the basis of cohort assignment.

The clonotype comes from a woman in her 40s who had recovered from COVID-19. Specimen: PBMCs or T cells enriched from blood (not recorded which). This rearrangement joins TRBV30 to TRBJ1-5; D uncertain. This CDR3 is CAWSYGSNQPQHF. The DNA of the CDR3 is TGTGCCTGGAGTTACGGGAGCAATCAGCCCCAGCATTTT.